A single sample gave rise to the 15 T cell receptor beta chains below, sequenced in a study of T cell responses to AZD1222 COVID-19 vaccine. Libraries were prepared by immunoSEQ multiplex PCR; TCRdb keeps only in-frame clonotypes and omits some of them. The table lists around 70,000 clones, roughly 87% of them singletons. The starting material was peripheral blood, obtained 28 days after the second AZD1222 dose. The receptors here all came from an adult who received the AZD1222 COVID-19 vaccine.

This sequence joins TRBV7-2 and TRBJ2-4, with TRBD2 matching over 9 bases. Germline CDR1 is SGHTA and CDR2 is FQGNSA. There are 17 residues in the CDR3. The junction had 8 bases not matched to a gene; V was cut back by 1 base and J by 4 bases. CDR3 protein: CASSLVPGLARKNIQYF. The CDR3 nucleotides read TGTGCCAGCAGCTTAGTTCCGGGACTAGCCAGGAAAAACATTCAGTACTTC.

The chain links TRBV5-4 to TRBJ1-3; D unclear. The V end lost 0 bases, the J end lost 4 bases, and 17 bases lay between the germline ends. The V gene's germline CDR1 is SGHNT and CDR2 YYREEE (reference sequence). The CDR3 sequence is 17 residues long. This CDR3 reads CASSLGSGPKAGNTIYF. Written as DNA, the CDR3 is TGTGCCAGCAGCTTGGGCTCGGGTCCGAAAGCCGGAAACACCATATATTTT.

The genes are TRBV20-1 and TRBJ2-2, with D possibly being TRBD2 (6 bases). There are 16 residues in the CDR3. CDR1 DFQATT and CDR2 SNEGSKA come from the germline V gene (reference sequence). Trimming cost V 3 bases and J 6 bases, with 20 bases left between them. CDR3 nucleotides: TGCAGTGCTAGTATGAATAGCGGCCACCGGCCCGGGGAGCTGTTTTTT. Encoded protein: CSASMNSGHRPGELFF.

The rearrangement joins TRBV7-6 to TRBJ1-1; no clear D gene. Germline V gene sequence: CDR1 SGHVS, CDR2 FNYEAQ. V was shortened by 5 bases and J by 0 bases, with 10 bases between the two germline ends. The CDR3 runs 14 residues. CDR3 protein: CASSPDILNTEAFF. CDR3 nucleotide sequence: TGTGCCAGCAGCCCCGACATACTGAACACTGAAGCTTTCTTT.

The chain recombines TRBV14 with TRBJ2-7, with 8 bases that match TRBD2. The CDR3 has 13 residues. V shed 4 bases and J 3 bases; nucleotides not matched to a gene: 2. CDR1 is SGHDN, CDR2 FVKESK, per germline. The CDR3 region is CASSRSGSYEQYF. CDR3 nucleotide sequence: TGTGCCAGCAGCCGGAGCGGGAGCTACGAGCAGTACTTC.

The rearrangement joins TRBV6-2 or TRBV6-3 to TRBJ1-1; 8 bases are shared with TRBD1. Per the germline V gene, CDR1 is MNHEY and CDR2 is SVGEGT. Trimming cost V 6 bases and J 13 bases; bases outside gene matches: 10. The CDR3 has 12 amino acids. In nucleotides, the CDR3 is TGTGCCAGCAGCCCGGGACAGGTGAAGCTTTTCTTT. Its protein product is CASSPGQVKLFF.

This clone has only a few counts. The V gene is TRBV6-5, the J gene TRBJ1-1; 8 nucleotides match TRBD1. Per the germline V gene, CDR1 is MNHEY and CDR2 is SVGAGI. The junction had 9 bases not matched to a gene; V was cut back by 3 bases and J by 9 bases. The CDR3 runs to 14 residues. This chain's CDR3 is CASSYGRQGLKAFF. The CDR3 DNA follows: TGTGCCAGCAGTTATGGTCGACAGGGGCTTAAAGCTTTCTTT.

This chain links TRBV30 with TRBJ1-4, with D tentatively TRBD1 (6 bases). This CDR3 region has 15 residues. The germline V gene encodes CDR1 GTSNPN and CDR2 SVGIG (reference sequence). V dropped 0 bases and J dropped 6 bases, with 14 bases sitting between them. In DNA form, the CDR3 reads TGTGCCTGGAGTGTCTCAGGGGCGGGTCATGAAAAACTGTTTTTT. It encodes CAWSVSGAGHEKLFF.

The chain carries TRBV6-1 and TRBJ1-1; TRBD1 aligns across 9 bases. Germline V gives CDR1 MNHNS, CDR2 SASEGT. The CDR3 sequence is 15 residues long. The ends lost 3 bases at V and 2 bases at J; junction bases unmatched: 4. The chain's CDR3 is CASSDPGQGNTEAFF. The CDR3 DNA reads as TGTGCCAGCAGTGACCCGGGACAGGGTAACACTGAAGCTTTCTTT.

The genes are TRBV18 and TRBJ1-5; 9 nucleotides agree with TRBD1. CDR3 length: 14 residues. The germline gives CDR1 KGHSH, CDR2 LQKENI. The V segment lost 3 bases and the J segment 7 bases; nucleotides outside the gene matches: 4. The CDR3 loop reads CASSPETGGQPQHF. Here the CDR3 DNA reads TGTGCCAGCTCACCGGAGACAGGGGGACAGCCCCAGCATTTT.

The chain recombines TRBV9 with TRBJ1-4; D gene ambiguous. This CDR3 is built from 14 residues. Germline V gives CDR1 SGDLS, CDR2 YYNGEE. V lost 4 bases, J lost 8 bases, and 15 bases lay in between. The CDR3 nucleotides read TGTGCCAGCAGCTCGGGCCGGGCGGGCGAAAAACTGTTTTTT. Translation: CASSSGRAGEKLFF.

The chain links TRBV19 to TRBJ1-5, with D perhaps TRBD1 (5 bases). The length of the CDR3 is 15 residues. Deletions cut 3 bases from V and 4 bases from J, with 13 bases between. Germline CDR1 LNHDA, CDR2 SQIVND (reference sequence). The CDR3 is CASSIRMGENQPQHF. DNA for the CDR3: TGTGCCAGTAGTATTCGTATGGGGGAAAATCAGCCCCAGCATTTT.

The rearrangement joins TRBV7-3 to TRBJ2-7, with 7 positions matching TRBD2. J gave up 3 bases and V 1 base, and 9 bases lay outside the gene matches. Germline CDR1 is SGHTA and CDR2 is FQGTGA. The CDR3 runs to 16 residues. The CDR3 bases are TGTGCCAGCAGCTTAAGGCTCCGGGAGGATCACTACGAGCAGTACTTC. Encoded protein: CASSLRLREDHYEQYF.

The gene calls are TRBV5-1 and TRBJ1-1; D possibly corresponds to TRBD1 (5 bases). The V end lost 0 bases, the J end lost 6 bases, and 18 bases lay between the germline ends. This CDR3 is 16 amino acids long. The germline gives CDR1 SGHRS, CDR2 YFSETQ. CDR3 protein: CASSLENRFQGSEAFF. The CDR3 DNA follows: TGCGCCAGCAGCTTGGAAAACAGGTTCCAAGGCTCTGAAGCTTTCTTT.

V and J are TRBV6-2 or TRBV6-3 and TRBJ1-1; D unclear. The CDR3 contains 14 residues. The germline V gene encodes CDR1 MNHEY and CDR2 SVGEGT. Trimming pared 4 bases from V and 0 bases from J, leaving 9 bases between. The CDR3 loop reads CASSSNLLNTEAFF. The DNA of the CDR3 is TGTGCCAGCAGTTCCAATTTGTTGAACACTGAAGCTTTCTTT.